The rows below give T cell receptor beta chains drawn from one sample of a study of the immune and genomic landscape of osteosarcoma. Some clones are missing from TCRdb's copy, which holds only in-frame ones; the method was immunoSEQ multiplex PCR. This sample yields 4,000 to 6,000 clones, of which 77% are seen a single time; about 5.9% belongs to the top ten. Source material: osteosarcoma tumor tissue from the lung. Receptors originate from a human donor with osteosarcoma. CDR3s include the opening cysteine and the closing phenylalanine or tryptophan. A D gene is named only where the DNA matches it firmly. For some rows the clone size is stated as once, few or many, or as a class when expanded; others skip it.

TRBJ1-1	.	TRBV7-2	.	TGTGCCAGCAGCTTACGGGGATACACGGCCACTGAAGCTTTCTTT	CASSLRGYTATEAFF
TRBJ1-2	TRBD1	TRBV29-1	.	TGCAGCGTTGCTGAGGGGGCGGTTGGCTACACCTTC	CSVAEGAVGYTF
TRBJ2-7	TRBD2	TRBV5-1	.	TGCGCCAGCAGCTTGGGTCTAGCGGTCTCCTACGAGCAGTACTTC	CASSLGLAVSYEQYF
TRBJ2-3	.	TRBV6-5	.	TGTGCCAGCAGTCCTAACTCAGATACGCAGTATTTT	CASSPNSDTQYF
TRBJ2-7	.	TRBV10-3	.	TGTGCCATTTCGGGGGGCGCTTCCTACGAGCAGTACTTC	CAISGGASYEQYF
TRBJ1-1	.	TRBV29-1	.	TGCGGATTTACAGGGTTTTCTGAAGCTTTCTTT	CGFTGFSEAFF
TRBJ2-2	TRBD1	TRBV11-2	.	TGTGCCAGCAGCTTAGGGGACAGGGTTTACGGCGGGGAGCTGTTTTTT	CASSLGDRVYGGELFF
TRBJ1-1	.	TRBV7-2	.	TGTGCCAGCAGCGATCGACGTTTGGGGAACACTGAAGCTTTCTTT	CASSDRRLGNTEAFF
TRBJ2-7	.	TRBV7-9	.	TGTGCCAGCAGCTTAGAAGCGGGCGAGCAGTACTTC	CASSLEAGEQYF
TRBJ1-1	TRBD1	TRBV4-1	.	TGCGCCAGCAGCCTCGGGACAGGGGTCGTCCGGAACACTGAAGCTTTCTTT	CASSLGTGVVRNTEAFF
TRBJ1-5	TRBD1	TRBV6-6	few	TGTGCCAGCAGTTTGACAGGGGGCAATCAGCCCCAGCATTTT	CASSLTGGNQPQHF
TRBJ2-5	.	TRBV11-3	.	TGTGCCAGCAGCCAAAGAGGGTCGGAGACCCAGTACTTC	CASSQRGSETQYF
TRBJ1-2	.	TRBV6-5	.	TGTGCCAGCAGTTACTCGGTTACTCTTAATGGCTACACCTTC	CASSYSVTLNGYTF
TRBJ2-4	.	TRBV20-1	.	TGCAGTGCTAGTCTAGGAAACATTCAGTACTTC	CSASLGNIQYF
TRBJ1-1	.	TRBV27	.	TGTGCCAGCAGTTTATTGGGCGGGAACACTGAAGCTTTCTTT	CASSLLGGNTEAFF
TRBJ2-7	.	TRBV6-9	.	TGTGCCAGCAGTGAAAGCCGGGAGCAGTACTTC	CASSESREQYF
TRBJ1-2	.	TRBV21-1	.	TGTGCCAGCAGCACCCGGGACGGAAACTATGGCTACACCTTC	CASSTRDGNYGYTF
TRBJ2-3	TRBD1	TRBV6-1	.	TGTGCCAGCAGTGAAGCTGGTGCGGGACAGGGGATCACAGATACGCAGTATTTT	CASSEAGAGQGITDTQYF
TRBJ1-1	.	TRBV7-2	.	TGTGCCAGCAGCTTTTATAGGAACACTGAAGCTTTCTTT	CASSFYRNTEAFF
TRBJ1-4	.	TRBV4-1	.	TGCGCCAGCAGCCCCGCCCCGGGAAGGCCAAATGAAAAACTGTTTTTT	CASSPAPGRPNEKLFF